The clone carrying this T cell receptor beta chain was seen many times. A second PCR, run for about 6 to 12 cycles, used a sample-barcoded 5' primer plus a J-beta primer mix. In TCRdb, the 5' RACE reads were re-called with MiXCR into one record per CDR3 protein. The sample lists some 710,000 distinct CDR3 sequences, about half occurring once. J gave up 5 bases and V 3 bases, and 4 bases lay outside the gene matches. This CDR3 is 15 amino acids long. The data were obtained in a study of blood T cells in healthy people across ages. This TCR derives from an elderly man in good health. V gene TRBV12-3 or TRBV12-4 combines with J gene TRBJ2-5; 12 positions match TRBD2. Sequencing was carried out using blood. The CDR3 here is CASSLTSGSWETQYF. In DNA form, the CDR3 reads TGTGCCAGCAGTTTGACTAGCGGGAGCTGGGAGACCCAGTACTTC.